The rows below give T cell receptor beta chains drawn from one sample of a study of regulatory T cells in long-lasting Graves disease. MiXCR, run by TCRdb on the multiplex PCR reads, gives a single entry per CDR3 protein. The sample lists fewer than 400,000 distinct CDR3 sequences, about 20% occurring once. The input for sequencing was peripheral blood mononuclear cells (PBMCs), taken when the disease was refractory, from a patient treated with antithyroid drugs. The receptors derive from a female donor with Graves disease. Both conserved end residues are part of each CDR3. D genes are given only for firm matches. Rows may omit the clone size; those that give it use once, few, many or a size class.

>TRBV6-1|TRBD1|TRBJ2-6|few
TGTGCCAGCAGTCCCCAGGGGGCGGCTGGGGCCAACGTCCTGACTTTC
CASSPQGAAGANVLTF
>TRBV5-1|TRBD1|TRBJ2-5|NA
TGCGCCAGCAGCCCCCAGAGGGGGCGACAAGAGACCCAGTACTTC
CASSPQRGRQETQYF
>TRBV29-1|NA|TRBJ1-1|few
TGCAGCGTTGAACTGCAGGCGAAAAACACTGAAGCTTTCTTT
CSVELQAKNTEAFF
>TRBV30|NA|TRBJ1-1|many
TGTGCCTGGAGTGTGATGGGACTGAGGAACACTGAAGCTTTCTTT
CAWSVMGLRNTEAFF
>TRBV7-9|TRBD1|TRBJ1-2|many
TGTGCCAGCAGCTTTATGGACAGGGTCAATGGCTACACCTTC
CASSFMDRVNGYTF
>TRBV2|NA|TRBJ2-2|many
TGTGCCAGCAGTATGGGGGTTGCCACCGGGGAGCTGTTTTTT
CASSMGVATGELFF
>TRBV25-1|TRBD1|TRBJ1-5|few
TGTGCCAGCAGTGAATTTAGGGGGCCCCCAGGGCAGCCCCAGCATTTT
CASSEFRGPPGQPQHF
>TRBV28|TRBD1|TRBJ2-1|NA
TGTGCCAGCAGTTGGGACAGGAGAGGCAATGAGCAGTTCTTC
CASSWDRRGNEQFF
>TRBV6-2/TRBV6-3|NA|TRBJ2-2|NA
TGTGCCAGCATCCGCACGAAGGGCACCGGGGAGCTGTTTTTT
CASIRTKGTGELFF
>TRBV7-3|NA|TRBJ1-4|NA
TGTGCCAGCAGCCAAGAAACAGGGCCGACTGAAAAACTGTTTTTT
CASSQETGPTEKLFF
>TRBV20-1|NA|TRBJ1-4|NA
TGCAGTGTCGGAGGGATTGAAAATGAAAAACTGTTTTTT
CSVGGIENEKLFF
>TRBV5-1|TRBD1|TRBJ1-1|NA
TGCGCCAGCAGCTTGGGACAGGGTAATGAAGCTTTCTTT
CASSLGQGNEAFF
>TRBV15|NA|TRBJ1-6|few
TGTGCCACCAGCAGAGTATTATCCGGGGAGCACTCCTATAATTCACCCCTCCACTTT
CATSRVLSGEHSYNSPLHF
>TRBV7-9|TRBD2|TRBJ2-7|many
TGTGCCAGCAGCGCCCCACTAGCGGTCGAGCAGTACTTC
CASSAPLAVEQYF
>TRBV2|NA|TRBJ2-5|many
TGTGCCAGCCGGGGTGGCCGGGGGGAGACCCAGTACTTC
CASRGGRGETQYF
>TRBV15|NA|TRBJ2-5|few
TGTGCCACCAGCAGATCCCTGGGAGCACAAGAGACCCAGTACTTC
CATSRSLGAQETQYF
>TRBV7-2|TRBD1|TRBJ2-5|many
TGTGCCAGCAGCCACCGGACAGGGGGGAGCGAGACCCAGTACTTC
CASSHRTGGSETQYF
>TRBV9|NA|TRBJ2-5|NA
TGTGCCAGCAGCATCGGGACTCGAGATAAGACCCAGTACTTC
CASSIGTRDKTQYF
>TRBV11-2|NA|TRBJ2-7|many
TGTGCCAGCAGCTTTGAGGGGACTCTCTACGAGCAGTACTTC
CASSFEGTLYEQYF
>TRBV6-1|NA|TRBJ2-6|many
TGTGCCAGCAAGGAGCCCCCCGGGGCCAACGTCCTGACTTTC
CASKEPPGANVLTF
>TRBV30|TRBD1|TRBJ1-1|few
TGTGCCTGGAGTGTAAGTTTTCTTCACCGGGACAGGGGGCACGGCACTGAAGCTTTCTTT
CAWSVSFLHRDRGHGTEAFF
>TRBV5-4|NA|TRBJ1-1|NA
TGTGCCAGCAGCTTCCTAGGGGCTGGCACTGAAGCTTTCTTT
CASSFLGAGTEAFF
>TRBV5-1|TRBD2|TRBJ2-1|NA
TGCGCCAGCAGCTTGGCCGGGAGGGGGAACAATGAGCAGTTCTTC
CASSLAGRGNNEQFF
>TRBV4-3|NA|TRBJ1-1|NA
TGCGCCAGCAGCCAAGGAGTCGACTGGGCTGAAGCTTTCTTT
CASSQGVDWAEAFF
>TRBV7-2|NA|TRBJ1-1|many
TGTGCCAGCAGCCGTGGGACGGTGGGAACTGAAGCTTTCTTT
CASSRGTVGTEAFF
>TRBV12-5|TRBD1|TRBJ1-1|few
TGTGCTAGTGGATGGACAGGCGAGAACACTGAAGCTTTCTTT
CASGWTGENTEAFF
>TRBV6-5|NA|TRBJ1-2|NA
TGTGCCAGCAGTTACTCGGCGCAGAGCTATGGCTACACCTTC
CASSYSAQSYGYTF
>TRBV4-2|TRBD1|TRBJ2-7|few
TGTGCCAGCAGCCGAAGGACAGGGGACGAGCAGTACTTC
CASSRRTGDEQYF
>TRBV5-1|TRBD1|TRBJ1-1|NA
TGCGCCAGCAGCGGGACAGGCGAAGAGGGAGCTTTCTTT
CASSGTGEEGAFF
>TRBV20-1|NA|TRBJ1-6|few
TGCAGTGCTGAACCCGGGAACTATAATTCACCCCTCCACTTT
CSAEPGNYNSPLHF
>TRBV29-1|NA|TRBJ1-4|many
TGCAGCGTTAGGGGGGGGCGAAATGAAAAACTGTTTTTT
CSVRGGRNEKLFF
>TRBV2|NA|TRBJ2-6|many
TGTGCCAGCACTTTCCCGACCAACGTCCTGACTTTC
CASTFPTNVLTF